The 29 T cell receptor beta chains given below trace back to one sample, sequenced in a study of OX40 agonist ivuxolimab in advanced cancers. Sequencing used immunoSEQ multiplex PCR; TCRdb keeps in-frame clones, though not all of them. The table has 50,000 to 65,000 clones, roughly nine tenths seen once; the top ten hold around 0.8%. The sequencing here drew on CD4+ or CD8+ T cells sorted from blood, taken in a trial of the OX40 agonist ivuxolimab. The receptors shown here come from an adult with an advanced solid tumor such as melanoma, head and neck, liver or kidney cancer.

CDR3 sequence: CASSQDIWDASDYGYTF. CDR3 nucleotides: TGCGCCAGCAGCCAAGATATATGGGACGCCTCGGACTATGGCTACACCTTC. This chain uses TRBV4-1 with TRBJ1-2, with TRBD1 as a possible D gene (5 bases). Trimming removed 0 bases at V and 3 bases at J, with 17 bases between. Germline V CDR1 and CDR2: MGHRA, YSYEKL. This CDR3 comprises 17 residues.

J is TRBJ2-5 and V is TRBV11-2; D not resolved. This CDR3 is 14 amino acids long. V was shortened by 0 bases and J by 3 bases, with 8 bases between the two germline ends. Germline lookup yields CDR1 SGHAT and CDR2 FQNNGV. CDR3 sequence: CASSLDRGKETQYF. The CDR3 nucleotides are TGTGCCAGCAGCTTAGATCGCGGAAAAGAGACCCAGTACTTC.

The chain links TRBV7-6 to TRBJ2-3; 12 nucleotides line up with TRBD2. This CDR3 region has 16 residues. V shed 7 bases, J shed 3 bases, and the junction held 8 bases outside the gene matches. Germline V gene sequence: CDR1 SGHVS, CDR2 FNYEAQ. The CDR3 coding sequence is TGTGCCAGCACTAGGACTAGCGGGGTATTGACAGATACGCAGTATTTT. This gives the protein CASTRTSGVLTDTQYF. Together with reference TRBV7-6 and TRBJ2-3, the CDR3 gives the full variable domain: GAGVSQSPRYKVTKRGQDVALRCDPISGHVSLYWYRQALGQGPEFLTYFNYEAQQDKSGLPNDRFSAERPEGSISTLTIQRTEQRDSAMYRCASTRTSGVLTDTQYFGPGTRLTVL.

The V call is TRBV6-5, the J call TRBJ2-7; TRBD2 aligns across 7 bases. The CDR3 is 15 amino acids. V gave up 7 bases and J gave up 2 bases; unmatched junction bases: 11. Germline assignment: CDR1 MNHEY and CDR2 SVGAGI. The CDR3 spells CASTPDRGLPYEQYF. The CDR3 bases are TGTGCCAGCACCCCCGACCGGGGACTACCCTACGAGCAGTACTTC.

V usage is TRBV27 and J usage is TRBJ1-1; TRBD1 matches 7 bases. CDR1 MNHEY and CDR2 SMNVEV come from the germline V gene (reference sequence). The V segment lost 4 bases and the J segment 8 bases; nucleotides outside the gene matches: 7. This CDR3 has 13 amino acids. CDR3 nucleotide sequence: TGTGCCAGCAGTTCAGACAGGGCCTCCGAAGCTTTCTTT. This sequence encodes CASSSDRASEAFF.

This chain uses TRBV5-1 with TRBJ2-7; 13 nucleotides agree with TRBD2. This CDR3 spans 15 amino acids. With 3 bases clipped from V and 6 bases from J, the junction kept 6 bases outside the gene matches. CDR1 is SGHRS and CDR2 is YFSETQ in the germline V gene. CDR3: CASSSSGLAGVEQYF. DNA for the CDR3: TGCGCCAGCAGCTCAAGCGGACTAGCGGGAGTCGAGCAGTACTTC.

V and J are TRBV7-9 and TRBJ1-1; 9 positions match TRBD1. V shed 5 bases, J shed 4 bases, and the junction held 8 bases outside the gene matches. CDR3 size: 15 residues. Germline V gene sequence: CDR1 SEHNR, CDR2 FQNEAQ (reference sequence). The DNA for the CDR3 is TGTGCCAGCAGCCCGCGGGGGACAGGGAGCACTGAAGCTTTCTTT. Its translation is CASSPRGTGSTEAFF.

This clone was observed once. The genes are TRBV6-1 and TRBJ1-1; no clear D gene. The CDR3 extends over 11 amino acids. The V and J ends lost 4 bases and 1 base respectively, with 1 base between them. CDR1 and CDR2 (germline): MNHNS, SASEGT. CDR3 amino acids: CASSANTEAFF. In DNA, the CDR3 is TGTGCCAGCAGTGCGAACACTGAAGCTTTCTTT.

The CDR3 nucleotides read TGTGCCAGCAGCCCGGACAGCCAGTACAATGAGCAGTTCTTC. Amino acid sequence: CASSPDSQYNEQFF. The chain couples TRBV11-2 to TRBJ2-1; a weak D match, TRBD1 (6 bases). CDR3 length: 14 amino acids. The germline V gene encodes CDR1 SGHAT and CDR2 FQNNGV. Trimming took 5 bases from V and 4 from J, leaving 12 bases between them.

The V and J genes are TRBV5-4 and TRBJ2-3, with 7 bases that match TRBD2. CDR1 and CDR2 (germline): SGHNT, YYREEE (reference sequence). Germline trimming cut 3 bases from V and 6 bases from J; bases unmatched to any gene: 7. The CDR3 totals 14 residues. The CDR3 region is CASSWGGGLDTQYF. CDR3 bases: TGTGCCAGCAGCTGGGGCGGGGGACTGGATACGCAGTATTTT. Full variable domain (remainder filled in from reference TRBV5-4 and TRBJ2-3): ETGVTQSPTHLIKTRGQQVTLRCSSQSGHNTVSWYQQALGQGPQFIFQYYREEENGRGNFPPRFSGLQFPNYSSELNVNALELDDSALYLCASSWGGGLDTQYFGPGTRLTVL.

This clone was seen a few times. The chain recombines TRBV15 with TRBJ2-7; possibly TRBD1 for D (6 bases). Germline V gene lookup returns CDR1 LNHNV and CDR2 YYDKDF (reference sequence). The length of the CDR3 is 15 residues. V shed 2 bases and J shed 5 bases, with 16 bases lying between them. CDR3: CATSRYGQQLNEQYF. The CDR3, as DNA: TGTGCCACCAGCAGATACGGACAGCAGTTGAACGAGCAGTACTTC.

This sequence joins TRBV6-6 and TRBJ1-1; 10 positions agree with TRBD1. The ends lost 6 bases at V and 8 bases at J; junction bases unmatched: 12. Germline lookup yields CDR1 MNHNY and CDR2 SVGAGI (reference sequence). The CDR3 is 15 amino acids. CDR3 sequence reads: CASRPRQGAQAEAFF. The CDR3, as DNA: TGTGCCAGCAGGCCTAGACAGGGGGCGCAGGCCGAAGCTTTCTTT.

CDR3 amino acids: CATSRPRTSGNYNEQFF. CDR3 in DNA: TGTGCCACCAGCAGACCTAGGACTAGCGGGAACTACAATGAGCAGTTCTTC. J is TRBJ2-1 and V is TRBV15, with 12 bases fitting TRBD2. Germline V gene data show CDR1 as LNHNV and CDR2 as YYDKDF (reference sequence). The CDR3 sequence is 17 residues long. V dropped 2 bases and J dropped 3; count of bases not matched to a gene: 5. Full variable domain (missing parts from reference TRBV15 and TRBJ2-1): DAMVIQNPRYQVTQFGKPVTLSCSQTLNHNVMYWYQQKSSQAPKLLFHYYDKDFNNEADTPDNFQSRRPNTSFCFLDIRSPGLGDTAMYLCATSRPRTSGNYNEQFFGPGTRLTVL.

The rearrangement links TRBV4-1 to TRBJ1-6; perhaps TRBD1 as D (6 bases). This CDR3 contains 14 residues. Germline CDR1 reads MGHRA; CDR2 reads YSYEKL. Trimming pared 0 bases from V and 13 bases from J, leaving 13 bases between. The CDR3 here is CASSQDLEGDPLHF. In DNA form, the CDR3 reads TGCGCCAGCAGCCAAGATCTGGAGGGGGATCCCCTCCACTTT.

As regards this clone: Additional DNA sequences in this sample encode the identical CDR3. The V gene is TRBV28, the J gene TRBJ1-3, with TRBD1 identical over 11 bases. V shed 6 bases, J shed 7 bases, and the junction held 5 bases outside the gene matches. Per germline, CDR1 MDHEN and CDR2 SYDVKM. The CDR3 has 14 amino acids. The CDR3 DNA sequence: TGTGCCAGCAGAGGACAGGGGGCGAGTAACACCATATATTTT. It translates to CASRGQGASNTIYF.

The rearrangement uses TRBV10-3 and TRBJ2-3; 7 nucleotides match TRBD2. The trim removed 10 bases at V and 1 base at J, leaving 8 bases unmatched. This CDR3 is 14 amino acids long. Germline-derived CDR1 and CDR2 are ENHRY and SYGVKD. In DNA, the CDR3 is TGTGCCACCTCGACTAGCCTGGGCACAGATACGCAGTATTTT. It yields the protein CATSTSLGTDTQYF.

This clone occurred a few times. The chain employs TRBV29-1 and TRBJ1-3; the D is unclear. Germline V gene sequence: CDR1 SQVTM, CDR2 ANQGSEA. V lost 6 bases and J lost 0, with 6 bases in between. This CDR3 is 12 amino acids long. CDR3 in amino acids: CSVLNSGNTIYF. CDR3 DNA sequence: TGCAGCGTCCTGAACTCTGGAAACACCATATATTTT.

The CDR3 nucleotides read TGTGCCAGCACCCCAGCGGGGGTTTGGTATGGCTACACCTTC. It encodes CASTPAGVWYGYTF. The chain carries TRBV7-2 and TRBJ1-2, with a possible D match to TRBD1 (5 bases). V dropped 7 bases and J dropped 5 bases, with 17 bases sitting between them. Germline V gene data show CDR1 as SGHTA and CDR2 as FQGNSA. The CDR3 has 14 amino acids.

This clone was found once. The chain recombines TRBV5-4 with TRBJ2-7, with D maybe TRBD2 (6 bases). V was trimmed by 4 bases and J by 7 bases, leaving 15 bases between them. There are 13 residues in the CDR3. CDR1 is SGHNT and CDR2 is YYREEE in the germline V gene (reference sequence). The CDR3 coding sequence is TGTGCCAGCAGCCTGAGGGAGGTGGGGGAGCAGTACTTC. Translated, it gives CASSLREVGEQYF.

The genes are TRBV5-1 and TRBJ1-5; weak D call: TRBD1 (6 bases). Germline V CDR1 and CDR2: SGHRS, YFSETQ. V was pared by 0 bases and J by 5 bases, with 12 bases between. The CDR3 runs 15 residues. The CDR3 region is CASSLDSRGYQPQHF. The DNA for the CDR3 is TGCGCCAGCAGCTTGGACAGCAGGGGATATCAGCCCCAGCATTTT.

The V and J genes are TRBV5-4 and TRBJ2-6; TRBD2 might be the D (6 bases). The V gene's germline CDR1 is SGHNT and CDR2 YYREEE (reference sequence). The ends were cut back, 2 bases at V and 1 base at J, with 7 bases in the middle. This CDR3 spans 15 amino acids. The CDR3: CASSLRGSGANVLTF. Written as DNA, the CDR3 is TGTGCCAGCAGCTTACGGGGGTCTGGGGCCAACGTCCTGACTTTC. Combining the CDR3 with reference TRBV5-4 and TRBJ2-6 gives the whole variable domain ETGVTQSPTHLIKTRGQQVTLRCSSQSGHNTVSWYQQALGQGPQFIFQYYREEENGRGNFPPRFSGLQFPNYSSELNVNALELDDSALYLCASSLRGSGANVLTFGAGSRLTVL.

This clone was observed a handful of times. CDR3 bases: TGTGCCTGGAGCCGGGACAGGGGGGGAAACACCATATATTTT. This gives the protein CAWSRDRGGNTIYF. This chain uses TRBV30 with TRBJ1-3; 11 positions agree with TRBD1. Looked up from germline, CDR1 is GTSNPN and CDR2 is SVGIG (reference sequence). V was pared by 3 bases and J by 4 bases, with 2 bases of the junction left unmatched. The CDR3 has 14 residues. The full variable domain, with the rest looked up from reference TRBV30 and TRBJ1-3, is SQTIHQWPATLVQPVGSPLSLECTVEGTSNPNLYWYRQAAGRGLQLLFYSVGIGQISSEVPQNLSASRPQDRQFILSSKKLLLSDSGFYLCAWSRDRGGNTIYFGEGSWLTVV.

This rearrangement joins TRBV5-5 to TRBJ1-5; no firm D call. Trimming removed 1 base at V and 5 bases at J, with 7 bases between. Germline-derived CDR1 and CDR2 are SGHKS and YYEKEE (reference sequence). The CDR3 runs 13 residues. The CDR3 reads CASSLTAYQPQHF. The CDR3 coding sequence is TGTGCCAGCAGCTTGACGGCATATCAGCCCCAGCATTTT.

The chain carries TRBV18 and TRBJ2-5, with 11 bases lining up with TRBD1. In germline, CDR1 is KGHSH, CDR2 LQKENI. After removal of 3 bases from V and 2 bases from J, the junction contained 2 bases not matched to a gene. CDR3 length: 15 residues. CDR3 DNA sequence: TGTGCCAGCTCACCGGGGGACAGGGGGCAAGAGACCCAGTACTTC. Its translation: CASSPGDRGQETQYF.

The chain uses TRBV15 and TRBJ2-6, with D possibly being TRBD1 (6 bases). Trimming took 1 base from V and 2 from J, leaving 9 bases between them. The germline V gene encodes CDR1 LNHNV and CDR2 YYDKDF (reference sequence). The CDR3 length is 16 residues. The CDR3 DNA follows: TGTGCCACCAGCAGAGCACAGGGTCCTGGGGCCAACGTCCTGACTTTC. Protein: CATSRAQGPGANVLTF.

V usage is TRBV29-1 and J usage is TRBJ2-7; D tentatively reads TRBD1 or TRBD2 (5 bases each). The CDR3 is made up of 12 amino acids. V shed 2 bases and J shed 9 bases, with 14 bases lying between them. The germline V gene encodes CDR1 SQVTM and CDR2 ANQGSEA. CDR3 region: CSVERDGGTQYF. DNA of the CDR3: TGCAGCGTTGAAAGGGACGGAGGCACGCAGTACTTC.

CDR3 loop: CANKGLAIAGANVLTF. The CDR3 bases are TGTGCCAATAAGGGACTAGCTATTGCTGGGGCCAACGTCCTGACTTTC. The chain combines TRBV19 with TRBJ2-6; 9 positions match TRBD2. CDR1 LNHDA and CDR2 SQIVND come from the germline V gene (reference sequence). This CDR3 comprises 16 residues. V shed 10 bases, J shed 2 bases, and the junction held 9 bases outside the gene matches.

The chain combines TRBV5-4 with TRBJ2-5; D is unclear. Germline CDR1 is SGHNT and CDR2 is YYREEE (reference sequence). CDR3 length: 12 amino acids. V lost 3 bases and J 2 bases, leaving 5 bases between the germline ends. DNA of the CDR3: TGTGCCAGCAGCTCACATCAAGAGACCCAGTACTTC. Translation: CASSSHQETQYF.

The chain links TRBV2 to TRBJ2-5; maybe TRBD1 (6 bases). Germline lookup yields CDR1 SNHLY and CDR2 FYNNEI. The CDR3 spans 14 residues. V gave up 6 bases and J gave up 1 base, with 12 bases separating them. CDR3 sequence (DNA): TGTGCCAGCAGGAAGGACAGACTCCAAGAGACCCAGTACTTC. It translates to CASRKDRLQETQYF.